The 30 T cell receptor beta chains in this list originate from one sample, sequenced in a study of T cell responses to AZD1222 COVID-19 vaccine. Method: immunoSEQ multiplex PCR; TCRdb's copy keeps in-frame clones and lacks some. The sample contains over 120,000 clones, 92% of which appear only once. The source was peripheral blood, collected on day 0 of AZD1222 vaccination. The receptor source for this set is an adult in good health.

This clone was detected once. This chain connects TRBV5-6 to TRBJ2-5; no firm D call. The germline V gene encodes CDR1 SGHDT and CDR2 YYEEEE. This CDR3 is 16 amino acids long. V was clipped by 0 bases and J by 3 bases, with 15 bases between them. CDR3 coding DNA: TGTGCCAGCAGCTTGGCGGGTTTTCAGTCGGAAGAGACCCAGTACTTC. Protein product: CASSLAGFQSEETQYF.

In its sample, this clone was seen a few times. The CDR3 nucleotides are TGTGCCTGGAGAGGACAGCTGAACACTGAAGCTTTCTTT. This gives the protein CAWRGQLNTEAFF. The chain uses TRBV30 and TRBJ1-1; weak D call: TRBD1 (6 bases). This CDR3 region has 13 residues. Germline CDR1 and CDR2: GTSNPN and SVGIG (reference sequence). V lost 3 bases and J lost 0, with 8 bases in between. Together with reference TRBV30 and TRBJ1-1, the CDR3 gives the full variable domain: SQTIHQWPATLVQPVGSPLSLECTVEGTSNPNLYWYRQAAGRGLQLLFYSVGIGQISSEVPQNLSASRPQDRQFILSSKKLLLSDSGFYLCAWRGQLNTEAFFGQGTRLTVV.

The V call is TRBV6-2 or TRBV6-3, the J call TRBJ2-7, with 8 bases aligning to TRBD1. Trimming removed 3 bases from V and 4 bases from J; junction bases left unmatched: 8. The V gene's germline CDR1 is MNHEY and CDR2 SVGEGT. The CDR3 has 15 amino acids. The CDR3 DNA follows: TGTGCCAGCAGTTATGCAGGGGGCGGTGGGTACGAGCAGTACTTC. Protein: CASSYAGGGGYEQYF.

The V call is TRBV6-6, the J call TRBJ2-5, with 9 bases fitting TRBD2. V trimming: 6 bases; J trimming: 1 base; junction bases outside the gene matches: 6. The CDR3 length is 15 residues. In germline, CDR1 is MNHNY, CDR2 SVGAGI (reference sequence). This CDR3 is CASRTQTSGQETQYF. The CDR3 bases are TGTGCCAGCAGAACCCAGACTAGCGGCCAAGAGACCCAGTACTTC.

The V and J genes are TRBV5-1 and TRBJ1-1; 8 positions agree with TRBD1. After removal of 4 bases from V and 4 bases from J, the junction contained 9 bases not matched to a gene. The CDR3 runs to 15 residues. CDR1 is SGHRS, CDR2 YFSETQ, per germline. CDR3 loop: CASSPSGQGGTEAFF. In DNA, the CDR3 is TGCGCCAGCAGCCCCTCAGGACAGGGTGGCACTGAAGCTTTCTTT.

V is TRBV5-1 and J is TRBJ1-3; 9 bases fit TRBD1. V lost 1 base, J lost 8 bases, and 7 bases stayed unmatched. Germline assignment: CDR1 SGHRS and CDR2 YFSETQ. This CDR3 comprises 15 residues. CDR3 nucleotides: TGCGCCAGCAGCTTGTCGAGGACAGGGGCGGACACCATATATTTT. Translating gives CASSLSRTGADTIYF.

The chain employs TRBV7-2 and TRBJ2-7; D gene ambiguous. CDR1 and CDR2 (germline): SGHTA, FQGNSA. V shed 1 base and J shed 0 bases, with 10 bases lying between them. This CDR3 contains 15 residues. The CDR3 bases are TGTGCCAGCAGCTTAGGCCTACTCGGCTCCTACGAGCAGTACTTC. The encoded protein is CASSLGLLGSYEQYF.

The genes are TRBV5-1 and TRBJ2-2; TRBD2 is a possible D gene (7 bases). Trimming pared 7 bases from V and 6 bases from J, leaving 19 bases between. The CDR3 loop spans 15 amino acids. Germline CDR1 is SGHRS and CDR2 is YFSETQ. CDR3 in DNA: TGCGCCAGCGCCCGGGGAGGGGGAGGATCCGGGGAGCTGTTTTTT. Amino acid sequence: CASARGGGGSGELFF.

A few counts support this clone. The rearrangement uses TRBV14 and TRBJ1-2; D gene ambiguous. CDR3 length: 12 residues. Per germline, CDR1 SGHDN and CDR2 FVKESK. The V end lost 4 bases, the J end lost 1 base, and 4 bases lay between the germline ends. The CDR3 DNA reads TGTGCCAGCAGCCCACTTAACTATGGCTACACCTTC. This encodes CASSPLNYGYTF.

The rearrangement joins TRBV12-3 or TRBV12-4 to TRBJ1-4, with D tentatively TRBD1 (5 bases). The CDR3 covers 12 residues. V lost 3 bases, J lost 16 bases, and 15 bases lay in between. CDR3 protein: CASSLQGLGEFF. In DNA form, the CDR3 reads TGTGCCAGCAGTTTGCAGGGCCTGGGGGAGTTTTTT.

This clone has more than one count but fewer than ten. DNA of the CDR3: TGTGCCAGTAGTTCGTCGAGGGGGACCGGGGAAAAACTGTTTTTT. This translates into CASSSSRGTGEKLFF. V and J are TRBV19 and TRBJ1-4; possible D gene TRBD1, 6 bases. The CDR3 extends over 15 amino acids. V lost 5 bases and J 8 bases, leaving 18 bases between the germline ends. Germline lookup yields CDR1 LNHDA and CDR2 SQIVND (reference sequence).

The rearrangement uses TRBV19 and TRBJ2-7; the D gene is possibly TRBD2 (5 bases). V was clipped by 5 bases and J by 3 bases, with 14 bases between them. The CDR3 consists of 14 residues. Germline loops: CDR1 LNHDA, CDR2 SQIVND (reference sequence). CDR3 nucleotides: TGTGCCAGTAGTCCCGGGGATTCCCTCTACGAGCAGTACTTC. Protein: CASSPGDSLYEQYF.

This sequence joins TRBV18 and TRBJ1-2; D may be TRBD1 (5 bases). V lost 5 bases, J lost 4 bases, and 8 bases lay in between. CDR3 length equals 12 residues. Germline lookup yields CDR1 KGHSH and CDR2 LQKENI. The CDR3 DNA reads TGTGCCAGCTCAGGGACTTCCTATGGCTACACCTTC. This translates into CASSGTSYGYTF.

DNA of the CDR3: TGTGCCTGGAGCCAGGGGTCGAGCACTGAAGCTTTCTTT. This translates into CAWSQGSSTEAFF. This sequence joins TRBV30 and TRBJ1-1; D may be TRBD1 (6 bases). The germline gives CDR1 GTSNPN, CDR2 SVGIG (reference sequence). This CDR3 contains 13 residues. Trimming removed 3 bases at V and 4 bases at J, with 12 bases between.

The chain links TRBV4-3 to TRBJ1-2; no reliable D call. Trimming left V 1 base short and J 8 bases short, with 11 bases between. CDR1 is LGHNA and CDR2 is YSLEER in the germline V gene. The CDR3 covers 13 residues. The CDR3: CASSQVPGVGYTF. CDR3 DNA sequence: TGCGCCAGCAGCCAAGTTCCGGGCGTAGGCTACACCTTC.

The rearrangement links TRBV29-1 to TRBJ1-2; perhaps TRBD1 as D (5 bases). The V and J ends lost 6 bases and 12 bases respectively, with 17 bases between them. The germline V gene encodes CDR1 SQVTM and CDR2 ANQGSEA. The CDR3 is 11 residues long. As DNA, the CDR3 is TGCAGCGTCGGGACTTCCTCCGGTAACACCTTC. Translating it yields CSVGTSSGNTF.

The gene calls are TRBV7-2 and TRBJ2-1, with 13 bases matching TRBD2. Unmatched junction bases numbered 3, after V lost 1 base and J lost 6 bases. The CDR3 spans 16 residues. The V gene's germline CDR1 is SGHTA and CDR2 FQGNSA. CDR3 DNA: TGTGCCAGCAGCTTAGATGGGACTAGCGGGATCAATGAGCAGTTCTTC. It specifies CASSLDGTSGINEQFF.

The chain joins TRBV28 to TRBJ2-6; the D gene is possibly TRBD1 (5 bases). Germline V gives CDR1 MDHEN, CDR2 SYDVKM. This CDR3 is built from 16 residues. V lost 4 bases, J lost 4 bases, and 14 bases lay in between. The CDR3: CASSYSGFSGANVLTF. The DNA for the CDR3 is TGTGCCAGCAGTTACTCAGGGTTCTCCGGGGCCAACGTCCTGACTTTC.

The chain employs TRBV28 and TRBJ2-4; D possibly corresponds to TRBD2 (6 bases). The ends were cut back, 8 bases at V and 0 bases at J, with 11 bases in the middle. The CDR3 runs 14 residues. In germline, CDR1 is MDHEN, CDR2 SYDVKM. The CDR3 coding sequence is TGTGCCAGCTCCGGGGGACTAGCCAAAAACATTCAGTACTTC. It is translated as CASSGGLAKNIQYF.

The chain is built from TRBV5-1 and TRBJ1-1; 7 bases match TRBD1. In germline, CDR1 is SGHRS, CDR2 YFSETQ. The CDR3 is 15 residues long. The trim removed 0 bases at V and 2 bases at J, leaving 4 bases unmatched. The CDR3 reads CASSLGQGLNTEAFF. Here the CDR3 DNA reads TGCGCCAGCAGCTTGGGACAGGGACTAAACACTGAAGCTTTCTTT.

The chain employs TRBV7-2 and TRBJ1-6, with 7 bases that match TRBD1. The CDR3 has 16 amino acids. After removal of 1 base from V and 7 bases from J, the junction contained 7 bases not matched to a gene. Germline V gene data show CDR1 as SGHTA and CDR2 as FQGNSA. The CDR3, as DNA: TGTGCCAGCAGCTTAGAGGGACAGTCAATCAATTCACCCCTCCACTTT. It specifies CASSLEGQSINSPLHF.

The chain employs TRBV27 and TRBJ2-7, with D perhaps given as TRBD1 or TRBD2 (5 bases each). V shed 6 bases and J shed 6 bases, with 18 bases lying between them. The germline V gene encodes CDR1 MNHEY and CDR2 SMNVEV (reference sequence). This CDR3 has 14 residues. CDR3 DNA sequence: TGTGCCAGCAGAACGGGACCCCCAACGGCCGAGCAGTACTTC. It translates to CASRTGPPTAEQYF.

This chain joins TRBV28 and TRBJ1-2, with TRBD1 as a possible D gene (5 bases). Germline V lookup: CDR1 MDHEN, CDR2 SYDVKM. The V gene lost 7 bases and the J gene lost 7 bases, with 19 bases spanning the gap. This CDR3 is built from 14 residues. CDR3 loop: CASTFGGVLGGYTF. CDR3 DNA: TGTGCCAGCACCTTTGGGGGGGTACTGGGTGGCTACACCTTC.

The rearrangement joins TRBV6-5 to TRBJ1-5, with 8 bases lining up with TRBD1. This CDR3 comprises 15 residues. Germline V CDR1 and CDR2: MNHEY, SVGAGI. Unmatched junction bases numbered 5, after V lost 5 bases and J lost 2 bases. The CDR3 DNA sequence: TGTGCCAGCAGTCCTACAGGGGGAGGCAATCAGCCCCAGCATTTT. Its protein product is CASSPTGGGNQPQHF.

This rearrangement joins TRBV6-5 to TRBJ1-1; D is unclear. The CDR3 contains 14 residues. Germline V gene lookup returns CDR1 MNHEY and CDR2 SVGAGI. Trimming took 4 bases from V and 0 from J, leaving 9 bases between them. This CDR3 is CASSWADMNTEAFF. The CDR3 nucleotides are TGTGCCAGCAGTTGGGCAGACATGAACACTGAAGCTTTCTTT.

V is TRBV27 and J is TRBJ1-5; no clear D gene. Looked up from germline, CDR1 is MNHEY and CDR2 is SMNVEV (reference sequence). The CDR3 runs 15 residues. The V end lost 0 bases, the J end lost 3 bases, and 9 bases lay between the germline ends. The CDR3 spells CASSLSGQVNQPQHF. The CDR3 DNA follows: TGTGCCAGCAGTTTATCAGGGCAGGTCAATCAGCCCCAGCATTTT.

The J gene is TRBJ2-2, the V gene TRBV12-3 or TRBV12-4, with 9 positions matching TRBD2. The V segment lost 5 bases and the J segment 16 bases; nucleotides outside the gene matches: 11. There are 13 residues in the CDR3. CDR3 sequence: CASSPKGGGREFF. The DNA of the CDR3 is TGTGCCAGCAGTCCGAAGGGAGGCGGGAGGGAGTTTTTT.

The V and J genes are TRBV4-2 and TRBJ2-2; 7 nucleotides agree with TRBD2. Germline trimming cut 3 bases from V and 2 bases from J; bases unmatched to any gene: 6. Germline loops: CDR1 LGHNA, CDR2 YNFKEQ. The CDR3 is 16 residues long. The CDR3 region has the DNA TGTGCCAGCAGCCAGGAAACTAGCGCCAACACCGGGGAGCTGTTTTTT. It specifies CASSQETSANTGELFF.

The rearrangement links TRBV7-2 to TRBJ2-2; 8 nucleotides match TRBD2. V was clipped by 2 bases and J by 4 bases; unmatched bases: 3. The V gene's germline CDR1 is SGHTA and CDR2 FQGNSA. The CDR3 contains 15 residues. As DNA, the CDR3 is TGTGCCAGCAGCTTATACCTAGCGGGCACCGGGGAGCTGTTTTTT. As protein: CASSLYLAGTGELFF.

The chain has TRBV5-4 and TRBJ2-3, with 9 bases matching TRBD2. From germline, CDR1 is SGHNT and CDR2 YYREEE (reference sequence). The CDR3 spans 16 residues. V was pared by 3 bases and J by 2 bases, with 7 bases of the junction left unmatched. CDR3 amino acids: CASSSTSGLTTDTQYF. The CDR3 DNA sequence: TGTGCCAGCAGCTCTACTAGCGGGCTAACCACAGATACGCAGTATTTT.